Listed here are 15 T cell receptor beta chains from one sample, sequenced in a study of identical twins. From the 5' RACE reads, TCRdb called clonotypes with MiXCR, one entry per CDR3 protein. The table has approximately 670,000 distinct CDR3 sequences, 5.5% to 6.5% seen once. Sequencing was done on a sample of naive T cells sorted from blood. These receptors were taken from a man in his late teens or twenties in good health.

In its sample, this clonotype was seen many times. The J gene is TRBJ1-1, the V gene TRBV7-8; a weak D match, TRBD1 (5 bases). V was shortened by 5 bases and J by 1 base, with 11 bases between the two germline ends. Germline V gene data show CDR1 as SGHVS and CDR2 as FQNEAQ. The CDR3 has 14 amino acids. The CDR3 coding sequence is TGTGCCAGCAGCATGGACATCTGGAACACTGAAGCTTTCTTT. Amino acids: CASSMDIWNTEAFF.

This clonotype was found a few times. The CDR3 DNA follows: TGTGCCAGCAGCTTAGCCACGGGGTATGGCTCTGGGGCCAACGTCCTGACTTTC. This encodes CASSLATGYGSGANVLTF. The rearrangement joins TRBV7-2 to TRBJ2-6, with a possible D match to TRBD2 (5 bases). The CDR3 consists of 18 residues. With 0 bases removed from V and 0 bases from J, the gap between germline ends came to 12 bases. Germline CDR1 reads SGHTA; CDR2 reads FQGNSA.

This clonotype was seen at least ten times. This sequence joins TRBV12-3 or TRBV12-4 and TRBJ2-2, with D possibly matching TRBD1 (6 bases). The V gene lost 6 bases and the J gene lost 2 bases, with 22 bases spanning the gap. CDR3 size: 18 residues. The DNA of the CDR3 is TGTGCCAGCAGCAACCCGTCGAGGGGACAAATTAACACCGGGGAGCTGTTTTTT. Residues: CASSNPSRGQINTGELFF.

This clonotype was seen a handful of times. The J gene is TRBJ1-2, the V gene TRBV29-1; D is ambiguous. V lost 0 bases and J 4 bases, leaving 9 bases between the germline ends. Germline V gene lookup returns CDR1 SQVTM and CDR2 ANQGSEA. The CDR3 runs to 13 residues. CDR3 in amino acids: CSVEDLGLYGYTF. The CDR3, as DNA: TGCAGCGTTGAAGATCTTGGGCTCTATGGCTACACCTTC.

This clonotype has a count of ten or more. The chain employs TRBV27 and TRBJ2-4, with no clear D. This CDR3 has 17 residues. V was clipped by 0 bases and J by 0 bases, with 12 bases between them. Germline values: CDR1 MNHEY, CDR2 SMNVEV (reference sequence). CDR3 coding DNA: TGTGCCAGCAGTTTATCGATTGGGCTTTTAGCCAAAAACATTCAGTACTTC. Encoded protein: CASSLSIGLLAKNIQYF.

The table lists this clonotype with a few counts. The gene calls are TRBV28 and TRBJ2-2, with D maybe TRBD2 (5 bases). The CDR3 runs to 16 residues. V lost 7 bases and J lost 3, with 18 bases in between. Germline loops: CDR1 MDHEN, CDR2 SYDVKM. The chain's CDR3 is CASTSDSPRDTGELFF. The CDR3 bases are TGTGCCAGCACCTCGGACTCCCCGAGGGACACCGGGGAGCTGTTTTTT.

A few counts support this clonotype. This chain joins TRBV25-1 and TRBJ2-1; 8 bases line up with TRBD1. Per germline, CDR1 MGHDK and CDR2 SYGVNS. The CDR3 sequence is 14 residues long. The junction had 7 bases not matched to a gene; V was cut back by 4 bases and J by 8 bases. The CDR3 DNA follows: TGTGCCAGCAGTGCTGGACAGGGTCTGGATGAGCAGTTCTTC. This encodes CASSAGQGLDEQFF.

This clonotype was counted ten times or more. The chain has TRBV14 and TRBJ2-3; tentative D call: TRBD1 (6 bases). CDR3 length: 16 residues. V was shortened by 1 base and J by 0 bases, with 11 bases between the two germline ends. From germline, CDR1 is SGHDN and CDR2 FVKESK. The DNA of the CDR3 is TGTGCCAGCAGCCAAGTTCCAGGGGCGAGCACAGATACGCAGTATTTT. Amino acid sequence: CASSQVPGASTDTQYF.

This chain uses TRBV12-5 with TRBJ2-1, with 7 bases matching TRBD2. V shed 2 bases, J shed 8 bases, and the junction held 9 bases outside the gene matches. Germline CDR1 LGHNT, CDR2 FRNRAP. The CDR3 length is 15 residues. CDR3 bases: TGTGCTAGTGGTTTGCTAGCGGTCCTTAGGGATGAGCAGTTCTTC. Its translation is CASGLLAVLRDEQFF.

As regards this clonotype: One base away lies a much larger clone, so this may be a sequencing read error. The conserved final phenylalanine or tryptophan is absent from the CDR3, which likely points to a read error. V usage is TRBV12-3 or TRBV12-4 and J usage is TRBJ1-5; weak D call: TRBD1 (5 bases). V was cut by 3 bases and J by 6 bases, with 6 bases left in between. The CDR3 length is 12 residues. The CDR3 sequence: CASSLQGQPQHV. CDR3 nucleotides: TGTGCCAGCAGTTTGCAGGGTCAGCCCCAGCATGTT.

This clonotype was observed at least ten times. This chain links TRBV29-1 with TRBJ1-2; D is ambiguous. V lost 6 bases, J lost 8 bases, and 16 bases lay in between. Looked up from germline, CDR1 is SQVTM and CDR2 is ANQGSEA. The CDR3 is 12 residues long. CDR3 in DNA: TGCAGCGTCCTAGAGGAGGTACGGGGCTACACCTTC. This gives the protein CSVLEEVRGYTF.

The chain has TRBV18 and TRBJ2-7, with no clear D. Trimming left V 4 bases short and J 2 bases short, with 12 bases between. The CDR3 runs to 14 residues. Germline CDR1 and CDR2: KGHSH and LQKENI. CDR3 sequence reads: CASSLSLSTYEQYF. The CDR3 nucleotides read TGTGCCAGCTCACTCTCCCTGTCCACCTACGAGCAGTACTTC.

The chain recombines TRBV7-2 with TRBJ2-5; D is possibly TRBD1 (6 bases). The germline V gene has CDR1 SGHTA and CDR2 FQGNSA. Trimming shortened V by 1 base and J by 3 bases, and 15 bases separated the two germline ends. CDR3 size: 16 residues. The CDR3 reads CASSLVGRGKKETQYF. CDR3 in DNA: TGTGCCAGCAGCTTAGTGGGCAGGGGAAAAAAAGAGACCCAGTACTTC. The full variable domain, its missing parts supplied by reference TRBV7-2 and TRBJ2-5, is GAGVSQSPSNKVTEKGKDVELRCDPISGHTALYWYRQSLGQGLEFLIYFQGNSAPDKSGLPSDRFSAERTGGSVSTLTIQRTQQEDSAVYLCASSLVGRGKKETQYFGPGTRLLVL.

The table lists this clonotype with a few counts. This rearrangement joins TRBV6-1 to TRBJ2-5, with 10 bases matching TRBD2. Germline CDR1 reads MNHNS; CDR2 reads SASEGT. This CDR3 is 15 amino acids long. V was clipped by 8 bases and J by 4 bases; unmatched bases: 10. For the CDR3, the DNA is TGTGCCAGCTGCCCAGCGGGAGGGCCCGGAGAGACCCAGTACTTC. Translating it yields CASCPAGGPGETQYF.

This clonotype was detected a few times. V and J are TRBV3-1 and TRBJ1-6; 9 nucleotides line up with TRBD1. CDR3 size: 14 residues. V was clipped by 4 bases and J by 14 bases; unmatched bases: 9. Germline V gene lookup returns CDR1 LGHDT and CDR2 YNNKEL (reference sequence). The CDR3 sequence: CASSPRDRDRSLHF. The CDR3 region has the DNA TGTGCCAGCAGCCCCCGGGACAGGGATCGCTCCCTCCACTTT.